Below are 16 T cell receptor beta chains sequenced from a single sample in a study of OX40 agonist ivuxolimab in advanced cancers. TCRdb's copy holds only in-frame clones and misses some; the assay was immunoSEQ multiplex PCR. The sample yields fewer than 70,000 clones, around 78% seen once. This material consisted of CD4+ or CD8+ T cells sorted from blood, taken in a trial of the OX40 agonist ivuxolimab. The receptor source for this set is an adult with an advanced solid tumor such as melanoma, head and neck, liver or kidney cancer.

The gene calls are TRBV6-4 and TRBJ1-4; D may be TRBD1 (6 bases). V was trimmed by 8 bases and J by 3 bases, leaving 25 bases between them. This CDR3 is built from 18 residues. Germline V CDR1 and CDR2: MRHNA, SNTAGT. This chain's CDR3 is CASFGQTNPRGANEKLFF. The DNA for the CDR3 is TGTGCCAGCTTCGGACAGACCAACCCCAGAGGGGCTAATGAAAAACTGTTTTTT.

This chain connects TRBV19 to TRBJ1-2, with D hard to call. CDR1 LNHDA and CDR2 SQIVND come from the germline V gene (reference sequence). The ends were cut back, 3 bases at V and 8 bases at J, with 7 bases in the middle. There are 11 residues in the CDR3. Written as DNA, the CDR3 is TGTGCCAGTAGTATCCGTCGCGGCTACACCTTC. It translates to CASSIRRGYTF.

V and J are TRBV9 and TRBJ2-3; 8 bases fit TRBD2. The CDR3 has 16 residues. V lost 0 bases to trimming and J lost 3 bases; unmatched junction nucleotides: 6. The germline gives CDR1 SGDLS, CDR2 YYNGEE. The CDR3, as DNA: TGTGCCAGCAGCGTAGTTGGTAGCGGGGAGACAGATACGCAGTATTTT. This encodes CASSVVGSGETDTQYF.

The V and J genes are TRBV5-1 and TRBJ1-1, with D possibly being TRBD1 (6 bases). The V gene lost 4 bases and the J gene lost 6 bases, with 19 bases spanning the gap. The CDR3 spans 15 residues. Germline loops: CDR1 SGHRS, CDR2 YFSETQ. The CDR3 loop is CASSPSMTGSSEAFF. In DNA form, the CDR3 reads TGCGCCAGCAGCCCGAGTATGACAGGATCATCTGAAGCTTTCTTT.

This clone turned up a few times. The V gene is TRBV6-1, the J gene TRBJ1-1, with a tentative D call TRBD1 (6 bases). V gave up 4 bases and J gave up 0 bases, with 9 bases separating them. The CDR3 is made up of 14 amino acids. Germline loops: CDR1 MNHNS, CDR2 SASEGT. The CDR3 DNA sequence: TGTGCCAGCAGTGTACAGGGAATGAACACTGAAGCTTTCTTT. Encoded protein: CASSVQGMNTEAFF.

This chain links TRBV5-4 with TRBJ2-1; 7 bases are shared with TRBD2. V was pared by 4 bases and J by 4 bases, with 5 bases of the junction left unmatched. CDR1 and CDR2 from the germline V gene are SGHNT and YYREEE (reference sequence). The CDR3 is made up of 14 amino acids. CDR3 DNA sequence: TGTGCCAGCAGCAATTACGGGGGGTACAATGAGCAGTTCTTC. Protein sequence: CASSNYGGYNEQFF.

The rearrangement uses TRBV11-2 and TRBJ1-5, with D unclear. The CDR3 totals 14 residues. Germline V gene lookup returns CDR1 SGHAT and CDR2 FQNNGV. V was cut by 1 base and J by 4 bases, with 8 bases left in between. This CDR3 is CASSLGPQNQPQHF. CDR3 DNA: TGTGCCAGCAGCTTAGGCCCCCAAAATCAGCCCCAGCATTTT.

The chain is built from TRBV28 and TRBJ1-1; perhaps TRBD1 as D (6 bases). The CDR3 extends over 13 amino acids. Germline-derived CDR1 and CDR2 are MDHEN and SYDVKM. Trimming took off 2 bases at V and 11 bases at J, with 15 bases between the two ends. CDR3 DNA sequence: TGTGCCAGCAGTTTAGTTGGCAGGGGACTTGCTTTCTTT. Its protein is CASSLVGRGLAFF. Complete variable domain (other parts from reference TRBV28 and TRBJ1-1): DVKVTQSSRYLVKRTGEKVFLECVQDMDHENMFWYRQDPGLGLRLIYFSYDVKMKEKGDIPEGYSVSREKKERFSLILESASTNQTSMYLCASSLVGRGLAFFGQGTRLTVV.

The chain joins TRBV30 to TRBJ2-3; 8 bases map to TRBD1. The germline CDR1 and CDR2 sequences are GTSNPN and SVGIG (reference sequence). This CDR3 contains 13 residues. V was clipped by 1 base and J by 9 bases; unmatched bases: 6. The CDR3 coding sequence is TGTGCCTGGAGTGCCGGGACAGGTTCGACGCAGTATTTT. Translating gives CAWSAGTGSTQYF.

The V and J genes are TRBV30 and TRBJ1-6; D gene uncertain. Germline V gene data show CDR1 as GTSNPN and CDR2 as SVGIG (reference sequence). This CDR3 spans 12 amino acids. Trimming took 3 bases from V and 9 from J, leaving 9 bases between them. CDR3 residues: CAWSGGISPLHF. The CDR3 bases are TGTGCCTGGAGCGGAGGAATTTCACCCCTCCACTTT.

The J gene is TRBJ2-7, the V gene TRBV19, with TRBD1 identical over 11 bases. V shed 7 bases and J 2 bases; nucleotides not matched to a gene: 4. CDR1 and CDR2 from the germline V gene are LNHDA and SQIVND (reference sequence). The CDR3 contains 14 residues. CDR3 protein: CASTPGQGAYEQYF. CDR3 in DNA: TGTGCCAGTACCCCGGGACAGGGGGCCTACGAGCAGTACTTC.

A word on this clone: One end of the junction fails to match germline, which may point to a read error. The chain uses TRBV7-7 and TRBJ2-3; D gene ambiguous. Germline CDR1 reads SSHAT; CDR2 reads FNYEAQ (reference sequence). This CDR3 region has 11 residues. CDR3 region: CASSLALLSSF. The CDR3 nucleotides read TGTGCTAGCAGCTTAGCTCTTCTCTCCTCTTTT.

CDR3 sequence: CASSVLRETQYF. Here the CDR3 DNA reads TGTGCCAGCAGCGTTCTAAGGGAGACCCAGTACTTC. This rearrangement joins TRBV7-9 to TRBJ2-5; unclear D gene. The V and J ends lost 5 bases and 5 bases respectively, with 9 bases between them. The CDR3 has 12 amino acids. Germline CDR1 and CDR2: SEHNR and FQNEAQ (reference sequence).

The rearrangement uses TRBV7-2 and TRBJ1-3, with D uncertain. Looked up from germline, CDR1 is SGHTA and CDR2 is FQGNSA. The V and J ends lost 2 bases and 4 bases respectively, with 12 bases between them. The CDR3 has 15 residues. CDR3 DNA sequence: TGTGCCAGCAGCTTAAATCCCCAGGTCGGAAACACCATATATTTT. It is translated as CASSLNPQVGNTIYF.

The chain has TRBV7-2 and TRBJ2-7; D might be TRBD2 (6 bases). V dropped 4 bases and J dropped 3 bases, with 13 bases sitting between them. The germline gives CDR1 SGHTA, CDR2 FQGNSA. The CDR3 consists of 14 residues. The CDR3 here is CASSSSRGGYEQYF. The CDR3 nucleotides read TGTGCCAGCAGCTCTTCTCGGGGAGGCTACGAGCAGTACTTC.

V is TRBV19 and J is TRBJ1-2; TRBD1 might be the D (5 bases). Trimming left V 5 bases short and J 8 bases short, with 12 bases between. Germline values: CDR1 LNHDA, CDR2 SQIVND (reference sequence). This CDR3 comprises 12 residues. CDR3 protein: CASSFGARGYTF. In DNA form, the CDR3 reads TGTGCCAGTAGTTTCGGGGCGCGAGGCTACACCTTC. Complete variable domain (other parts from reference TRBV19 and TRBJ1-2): DGGITQSPKYLFRKEGQNVTLSCEQNLNHDAMYWYRQDPGQGLRLIYYSQIVNDFQKGDIAEGYSVSREKKESFPLTVTSAQKNPTAFYLCASSFGARGYTFGSGTRLTVV.